These 20 T cell receptor beta chains share one sample of origin, sequenced in a study of T-cell memory formation after mild COVID-19. Via MiXCR, TCRdb re-called the 5' RACE reads, giving one row per CDR3 protein. The data hold approximately 180,000 distinct CDR3 sequences, with roughly 16% observed a single time. Sequenced sample: PBMCs or a T cell subset sorted from them (not recorded which). Source of these receptors: an adult woman who had mild COVID-19 (a few samples of this study predate the infection). Cell type and time point are not known.

The chain carries TRBV12-3 or TRBV12-4 and TRBJ1-5; 7 bases are shared with TRBD1. The J segment lost 7 bases and the V segment lost 6 bases, leaving 12 bases of the junction unmatched. The CDR3 runs to 15 residues. CDR3 sequence: CASRGRQGSLQPQHF. The CDR3 coding sequence is TGTGCCAGCAGAGGAAGACAGGGTAGTTTGCAGCCCCAGCATTTT.

The chain is built from TRBV20-1 and TRBJ1-6; D not resolved. The V and J ends lost 6 bases and 7 bases respectively, with 13 bases between them. CDR3 size: 13 residues. Germline loops: CDR1 DFQATT, CDR2 SNEGSKA (reference sequence). The CDR3 region is CSAKRSPNSPLHF. For the CDR3, the DNA is TGCAGTGCCAAGAGGTCCCCGAATTCACCCCTCCACTTT.

V usage is TRBV29-1 and J usage is TRBJ2-3; D uncertain. CDR1 is SQVTM, CDR2 ANQGSEA, per germline. V lost 7 bases and J 0 bases, leaving 8 bases between the germline ends. This CDR3 has 12 amino acids. In nucleotides, the CDR3 is TGCAGCGGCATCACTAGCACAGATACGCAGTATTTT. Residues: CSGITSTDTQYF.

V usage is TRBV20-1 and J usage is TRBJ2-3, with 9 positions matching TRBD2. Trimming removed 2 bases from V and 4 bases from J; junction bases left unmatched: 13. CDR3 size: 17 residues. Germline CDR1 is DFQATT and CDR2 is SNEGSKA (reference sequence). This CDR3 reads CSARSAGGHLLSDTQYF. CDR3 DNA: TGCAGTGCTAGATCGGCGGGGGGGCACCTTCTTTCAGATACGCAGTATTTT.

This chain connects TRBV5-5 to TRBJ2-7, with TRBD1 identical over 7 bases. V dropped 2 bases and J dropped 2; count of bases not matched to a gene: 7. CDR1 SGHKS and CDR2 YYEKEE come from the germline V gene (reference sequence). The CDR3 contains 15 residues. The CDR3 sequence: CASSFRTGLPYEQYF. CDR3 nucleotides: TGTGCCAGCAGCTTCCGGACAGGCCTCCCCTACGAGCAGTACTTC.

A few counts support this clonotype. This sequence joins TRBV7-9 and TRBJ1-2; D unresolved. Trimming pared 1 base from V and 2 bases from J, leaving 8 bases between. Germline V lookup: CDR1 SEHNR, CDR2 FQNEAQ (reference sequence). The CDR3 runs 14 residues. In DNA, the CDR3 is TGTGCCAGCAGCTTAGACGCCAGAAACTATGGCTACACCTTC. It is translated as CASSLDARNYGYTF. Full variable domain (missing parts from reference TRBV7-9 and TRBJ1-2): DTGVSQNPRHKITKRGQNVTFRCDPISEHNRLYWYRQTLGQGPEFLTYFQNEAQLEKSRLLSDRFSAERPKGSFSTLEIQRTEQGDSAMYLCASSLDARNYGYTFGSGTRLTVV.

CDR3 in DNA: TGCGCCAGCAGCCCAATAGACGGTGAAGCCAAGACCCAGTACTTC. Its protein is CASSPIDGEAKTQYF. J is TRBJ2-5 and V is TRBV5-1; no clear D. Germline values: CDR1 SGHRS, CDR2 YFSETQ. V lost 4 bases and J 6 bases, leaving 19 bases between the germline ends. The CDR3 is 15 residues long.

This clonotype has a handful of counts. J is TRBJ2-4 and V is TRBV20-1, with 7 bases that match TRBD1. The CDR3 has 15 amino acids. Per the germline V gene, CDR1 is DFQATT and CDR2 is SNEGSKA (reference sequence). After removal of 5 bases from V and 1 base from J, the junction contained 8 bases not matched to a gene. CDR3 nucleotides: TGCAGTGCTCCGGACAGGAGTGAGGCCAAAAACATTCAGTACTTC. Amino acid sequence: CSAPDRSEAKNIQYF.

This clonotype has just a few counts. V usage is TRBV23-1 and J usage is TRBJ1-1, with D perhaps matching TRBD1 (5 bases). TRBV23-1 qualifies as an ORF whose function is uncertain. Trimming cost V 10 bases and J 7 bases, with 25 bases left between them. The CDR3 extends over 15 amino acids. CDR3 in DNA: TGCGCCACCCCGGGCCGGGACCCCGAGGAAGGTGAAGCTTTCTTT. It codes for CATPGRDPEEGEAFF.

The rearrangement links TRBV11-2 to TRBJ2-5; tentatively, D is TRBD2 (6 bases). With 5 bases removed from V and 0 bases from J, the gap between germline ends came to 10 bases. CDR1 is SGHAT, CDR2 FQNNGV, per germline. The CDR3 length is 14 residues. CDR3 nucleotide sequence: TGTGCCAGCAGCATGGGACTGGACCAAGAGACCCAGTACTTC. This sequence encodes CASSMGLDQETQYF.

The chain has TRBV7-6 and TRBJ1-4, with D hard to call. Trimming removed 5 bases at V and 10 bases at J, with 23 bases between. This CDR3 has 16 residues. The germline gives CDR1 SGHVS, CDR2 FNYEAQ. CDR3 coding DNA: TGTGCCAGCAGCAAATTTCTCCCCGGGCCTGAGGGAAAACTGTTTTTT. As protein: CASSKFLPGPEGKLFF.

The rearrangement joins TRBV6-5 to TRBJ1-1; no reliable D call. This CDR3 spans 12 amino acids. Between the trimmed V and J ends, which lost 5 bases and 1 base, there was a span of 5 bases. Per the germline V gene, CDR1 is MNHEY and CDR2 is SVGAGI. The CDR3 region is CASSRENTEAFF. The CDR3 DNA sequence: TGTGCCAGCAGTAGGGAGAACACTGAAGCTTTCTTT.

The chain is built from TRBV5-1 and TRBJ2-1; D may be TRBD1 or TRBD2 (7 bases each). CDR3 length equals 15 residues. Germline CDR1 SGHRS, CDR2 YFSETQ. Trimming shortened V by 1 base and J by 9 bases, and 17 bases separated the two germline ends. The CDR3 DNA reads as TGCGCCAGCAGCTTGTCACTCAGCGGGGACAGTGAGCAGTTCTTC. This encodes CASSLSLSGDSEQFF.

This chain uses TRBV6-5 with TRBJ2-2; 7 bases line up with TRBD1. CDR3 length equals 14 residues. V lost 6 bases, J lost 5 bases, and 6 bases stayed unmatched. Germline V CDR1 and CDR2: MNHEY, SVGAGI. The CDR3 region has the DNA TGTGCCAGCAGAACAGGGGTTAGAACCGGGGAGCTGTTTTTT. This encodes CASRTGVRTGELFF.

The V call is TRBV18, the J call TRBJ2-1; 13 bases match TRBD2. Germline loops: CDR1 KGHSH, CDR2 LQKENI. The V and J ends lost 5 bases and 7 bases, in that order; junction bases with no gene match: 8. CDR3 length: 16 amino acids. The CDR3 sequence: CASSGGTSGNRNEQFF. In DNA, the CDR3 is TGTGCCAGCTCAGGTGGGACTAGCGGGAATAGGAATGAGCAGTTCTTC.

The rearrangement links TRBV6-2 or TRBV6-3 to TRBJ2-1; 8 bases align to TRBD2. CDR3 size: 12 residues. The junction had 9 bases not matched to a gene; V was cut back by 5 bases and J by 15 bases. Germline CDR1 and CDR2: MNHEY and SVGEGT. For the CDR3, the DNA is TGTGCCAGCAGTAATAGCGGGATAGGGCTGTTCTTC. Amino acids: CASSNSGIGLFF.

This clonotype was observed at least ten times. This sequence joins TRBV5-4 and TRBJ1-2; TRBD1 matches 10 bases. From germline, CDR1 is SGHNT and CDR2 YYREEE (reference sequence). V lost 4 bases to trimming and J lost 8 bases; unmatched junction nucleotides: 5. The CDR3 is 13 residues long. This CDR3 is CASSRDRGWGYTF. CDR3 DNA: TGTGCCAGCAGCCGGGACAGGGGTTGGGGCTACACCTTC.

This clonotype occurred a few times. This chain uses TRBV5-4 with TRBJ1-1, with 10 bases matching TRBD1. This CDR3 has 14 residues. Germline V CDR1 and CDR2: SGHNT, YYREEE (reference sequence). The J segment lost 3 bases and the V segment lost 2 bases, leaving 1 base of the junction unmatched. DNA for the CDR3: TGTGCCAGCAGCTTCGGACAGGGGGACACTGAAGCTTTCTTT. This encodes CASSFGQGDTEAFF.

The rearrangement links TRBV7-9 to TRBJ2-7; weak D call: TRBD1 (5 bases). Germline V gene data show CDR1 as SEHNR and CDR2 as FQNEAQ (reference sequence). The ends were cut back, 6 bases at V and 2 bases at J, with 14 bases in the middle. The CDR3 is 14 amino acids. In nucleotides, the CDR3 is TGTGCCAGCAGAACCCAGGGTTCCACCTACGAGCAGTACTTC. It codes for CASRTQGSTYEQYF.

The rearrangement links TRBV5-1 to TRBJ2-7; D call uncertain. The CDR3 is made up of 14 amino acids. Germline-derived CDR1 and CDR2 are SGHRS and YFSETQ. V lost 2 bases and J 0 bases, leaving 9 bases between the germline ends. The CDR3 DNA reads TGCGCCAGCAGCTTCCCCAGTGACTCCTACGAGCAGTACTTC. Protein sequence: CASSFPSDSYEQYF. The variable domain in full, completed from reference TRBV5-1 and TRBJ2-7, reads KAGVTQTPRYLIKTRGQQVTLSCSPISGHRSVSWYQQTPGQGLQFLFEYFSETQRNKGNFPGRFSGRQFSNSRSEMNVSTLELGDSALYLCASSFPSDSYEQYFGPGTRLTVT.